This record looks at one T cell receptor beta chain sequence and its context. The antigen remains unidentified. The germline V gene encodes CDR1 SGHDN and CDR2 FVKESK. This CDR3 is 15 amino acids long. Trimming took 3 bases from V and 2 from J; bases not matched to a gene: 4. Some 94,000 TCR templates underwent assay in every sample. Measured with immunoSEQ multiplex PCR; TCRdb has only the in-frame clones, and not every one. The sample contains approximately 100,000 clones, around 94% of which appear only once. This sample is drawn from a study of siplizumab effects on memory and regulatory T cells. General study points: Controls had 26.9% Treg-derived mappable alloreactive CD4+ clones on average, versus less than 70% with siplizumab. Roughly 75-95% of proliferating CD4+ or CD8+ clones lacked an assignable naive or memory phenotype. Siplizumab significantly decreased alloreactive sequences from unstimulated CD4+ memory cells.

V is TRBV14 and J is TRBJ2-7, with 10 bases lining up with TRBD1. The origin of this receptor is a human donor in good health. The sequencing input was non-Treg CD4+ T cells sorted from blood. The CDR3 coding sequence is TGTGCCAGCAGCCATGGGGGGACAGGGGCCTACGAGCAGTACTTC. It yields the protein CASSHGGTGAYEQYF. The full variable domain, rest sourced from reference TRBV14 and TRBJ2-7, is EAGVTQFPSHSVIEKGQTVTLRCDPISGHDNLYWYRRVMGKEIKFLLHFVKESKQDESGMPNNRFLAERTGGTYSTLKVQPAELEDSGVYFCASSHGGTGAYEQYFGPGTRLTVT.